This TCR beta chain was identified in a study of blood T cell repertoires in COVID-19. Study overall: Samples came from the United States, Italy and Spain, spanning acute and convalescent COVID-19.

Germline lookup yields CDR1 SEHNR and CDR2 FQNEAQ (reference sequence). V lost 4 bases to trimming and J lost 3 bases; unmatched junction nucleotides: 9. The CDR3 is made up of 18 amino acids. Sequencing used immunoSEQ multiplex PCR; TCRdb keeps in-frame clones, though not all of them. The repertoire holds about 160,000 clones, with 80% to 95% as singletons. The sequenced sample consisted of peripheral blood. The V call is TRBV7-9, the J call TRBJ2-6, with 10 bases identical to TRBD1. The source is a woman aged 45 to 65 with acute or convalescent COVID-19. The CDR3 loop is CASSYLTGGRGGANVLTF. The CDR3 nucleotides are TGTGCCAGCAGCTATTTGACAGGGGGCAGAGGTGGGGCCAACGTCCTGACTTTC.